These T cell receptor beta chains were read from a single sample in a study of blood T cell repertoires in COVID-19. Sequencing used immunoSEQ multiplex PCR; TCRdb keeps in-frame clones, though not all of them. In the table there are about 170,000 clones, around 84% of which are singletons. The sequenced sample was peripheral blood. Every receptor here comes from a woman between 70 and 85 years old with COVID-19, enrolled during active disease. CDR3s include the opening cysteine and the closing phenylalanine or tryptophan. Each record gives: CDR3 length, clone size, J gene, D gene, V gene, CDR3 protein, CDR3 DNA. D genes are given only for firm matches. The size entry is marked missing in some rows and otherwise reads once, few, many or a size class.

>13|NA|TRBJ1-2|NA|TRBV6-2/TRBV6-3
CASSYDRTYGYTF
TGTGCCAGCAGTTACGACAGGACCTATGGCTACACCTTC
>15|NA|TRBJ1-4|NA|TRBV28
CASSLMSATNEKLFF
TGTGCCAGCAGTTTAATGAGTGCAACTAATGAAAAACTGTTTTTT
>12|NA|TRBJ2-1|NA|TRBV12-3/TRBV12-4
CASSFGGNEQFF
TGTGCCAGCAGCTTTGGAGGGAATGAGCAGTTCTTC
>14|NA|TRBJ2-1|TRBD2|TRBV7-2
CASSGTSGPNEQFF
TGTGCCAGCAGCGGGACTAGCGGGCCCAATGAGCAGTTCTTC
>13|few|TRBJ1-5|NA|TRBV28
CASRDSLNQPQHF
TGTGCCAGCAGGGACAGCCTCAATCAGCCCCAGCATTTT
>15|NA|TRBJ2-3|NA|TRBV9
CASQAQGGGTDTQYF
TGTGCCAGTCAAGCCCAGGGGGGCGGTACAGATACGCAGTATTTT
>13|NA|TRBJ1-5|NA|TRBV7-3
CASSLEAGQPQHF
TGTGCCAGCAGCTTAGAAGCCGGGCAGCCCCAGCATTTT
>16|many|TRBJ1-1|NA|TRBV11-2
CASSLQVQYQNTEAFF
TGTGCCAGCAGCTTACAGGTCCAGTACCAGAACACTGAAGCTTTCTTT
>13|NA|TRBJ1-1|NA|TRBV28
CASSLRAGTEAFF
TGTGCCAGCAGCCTTAGGGCGGGCACTGAAGCTTTCTTT
>16|NA|TRBJ2-4|NA|TRBV3-1/TRBV3-2
CASSLEGGAPKNIQYF
TGTGCCAGCAGCCTCGAGGGGGGGGCACCCAAAAACATTCAGTACTTC
>15|NA|TRBJ1-2|NA|TRBV28
CASRQTQGLYYGYTF
TGTGCCAGCAGACAAACTCAGGGTTTGTACTATGGCTACACCTTC
>16|NA|TRBJ2-1|TRBD2|TRBV7-3
CASSPSRTSGNNEQFF
TGTGCCAGCAGCCCCTCCAGGACTAGCGGAAACAATGAGCAGTTCTTC
>13|once|TRBJ2-3|TRBD1|TRBV27
CASSSGDSLAQYF
TGTGCCAGCAGTTCAGGGGACAGCTTGGCGCAGTATTTT
>13|NA|TRBJ2-5|TRBD1|TRBV6-5
CASQDRGKETQYF
TGTGCCAGCCAAGACAGGGGGAAAGAGACCCAGTACTTC
>16|few|TRBJ1-2|NA|TRBV21-1
CASSKEAGARNYGYTF
TGTGCCAGCAGCAAAGAGGCAGGGGCCCGTAACTATGGCTACACCTTC
>13|NA|TRBJ1-3|NA|TRBV19
CASSPKGAVGGYF
TGTGCCAGTAGTCCAAAAGGGGCCGTGGGCGGATATTTT
>16|once|TRBJ2-3|TRBD2|TRBV15
CATSRDRTSGRVTQYF
TGTGCCACCAGCAGAGATCGAACTAGCGGGAGGGTAACACAGTATTTT
>18|NA|TRBJ2-1|TRBD2|TRBV5-1
CARSDSSGRALSYNEQFF
TGCGCCCGCAGCGACTCTAGCGGGAGGGCCCTCTCCTACAATGAGCAGTTCTTC
>17|NA|TRBJ2-6|NA|TRBV28
CASSLTQGYSGANVLTF
TGTGCCAGCAGCCTAACCCAGGGGTACTCTGGGGCCAACGTCCTGACTTTC
>15|NA|TRBJ1-3|NA|TRBV28
CASSLEVNSGNTIYF
TGTGCCAGCAGTTTAGAGGTAAACTCTGGAAACACCATATATTTT
>19|once|TRBJ2-1|NA|TRBV6-1
CASSVFSGGGHQGLNEQFF
TGTGCCAGCAGTGTGTTCTCGGGAGGGGGCCATCAAGGACTCAATGAGCAGTTCTTC
>15|NA|TRBJ1-2|NA|TRBV5-1
CASSFSGGSNYGYTF
TGCGCCAGCAGTTTCTCAGGTGGTTCTAACTATGGCTACACCTTC
>14|NA|TRBJ1-2|NA|TRBV5-1
CASSFDSAVPGYTF
TGCGCCAGCAGCTTCGACAGTGCTGTCCCTGGCTACACCTTC
>10|NA|TRBJ1-2|NA|TRBV2
CASSEEGYTF
TGTGCCAGCAGTGAGGAGGGCTACACCTTC
>13|NA|TRBJ1-1|NA|TRBV5-1
CASSLYGDTEAFF
TGCGCCAGCAGCTTGTACGGGGACACTGAAGCTTTCTTT
>13|NA|TRBJ1-2|NA|TRBV6-1
CASSDSGRTGYTF
TGTGCCAGCAGTGATAGTGGACGGACAGGCTACACCTTC
>14|NA|TRBJ2-7|NA|TRBV2
CASSEFLVAYEQYF
TGTGCCAGCAGTGAATTTTTAGTGGCCTACGAGCAGTACTTC
>14|NA|TRBJ1-2|NA|TRBV19
CASSRDTTNYGYTF
TGTGCCAGTAGTAGGGACACAACTAACTATGGCTACACCTTC
>20|NA|TRBJ2-5|TRBD2|TRBV24-1
CATSDLKNPPSGLPKETQYF
TGTGCCACCAGTGATTTGAAGAATCCCCCTAGCGGGTTGCCAAAAGAGACCCAGTACTTC
>14|NA|TRBJ1-2|NA|TRBV18
CASSHKGVNYGYTF
TGTGCCAGCTCGCACAAGGGGGTTAACTATGGCTACACCTTC
>14|NA|TRBJ1-2|TRBD1|TRBV28
CASETGEGRYGYTF
TGTGCCAGCGAGACAGGGGAAGGAAGGTATGGCTACACCTTC
>13|NA|TRBJ2-1|NA|TRBV12-3/TRBV12-4
CASSLDSHNEQFF
TGTGCCAGCAGTTTGGACAGTCACAATGAGCAGTTCTTC
>17|NA|TRBJ2-1|TRBD2|TRBV7-7
CASSSRPAGSRYNEQFF
TGTGCTAGCAGCTCCCGGCCAGCGGGATCACGGTACAATGAGCAGTTCTTC
>14|NA|TRBJ1-2|NA|TRBV19
CASSTQGSNYGYTF
TGTGCCAGTAGTACCCAGGGATCTAACTATGGCTACACCTTC
>16|NA|TRBJ2-1|NA|TRBV28
CASSPHAGSEYNEQFF
TGTGCCAGCAGTCCGCATGCCGGGAGTGAATACAATGAGCAGTTCTTC
>15|NA|TRBJ2-5|TRBD2|TRBV30
CAWSPGSSGARTQYF
TGTGCCTGGAGTCCCGGTTCTAGCGGGGCTAGGACCCAGTACTTC
>15|NA|TRBJ2-5|TRBD2|TRBV10-3
CAISDQGLVGETQYF
TGTGCCATCAGTGACCAGGGACTAGTCGGAGAGACCCAGTACTTC
>15|NA|TRBJ2-1|NA|TRBV9
CASSPKEGPYNEQFF
TGTGCCAGCAGCCCGAAGGAGGGACCCTACAATGAGCAGTTCTTC
>15|few|TRBJ1-4|TRBD1|TRBV6-5
CASSPSTGFGEKLFF
TGTGCCAGCAGCCCCTCGACAGGGTTCGGAGAAAAACTGTTTTTT
>15|NA|TRBJ1-1|TRBD1|TRBV14
CASSQNWGRGPEAFF
TGTGCCAGCAGCCAAAACTGGGGCAGGGGGCCTGAAGCTTTCTTT
>16|NA|TRBJ1-5|TRBD1|TRBV6-6
CASRGRWDRDNQPQHF
TGTGCCAGCAGGGGCCGATGGGACAGGGACAATCAGCCCCAGCATTTT
>16|NA|TRBJ1-1|TRBD1|TRBV19
CASSILPGQGISEAFF
TGTGCCAGTAGTATCCTCCCCGGACAGGGGATTTCTGAAGCTTTCTTT
>15|few|TRBJ2-3|TRBD2|TRBV5-4
CASRLAGARTDTQYF
TGTGCCAGCCGACTAGCGGGGGCCCGCACAGATACGCAGTATTTT
>14|NA|TRBJ2-5|NA|TRBV27
CASSLTGGAETQYF
TGTGCCAGCAGTTTAACAGGGGGGGCAGAGACCCAGTACTTC
>14|many|TRBJ2-3|TRBD1|TRBV2
CASSGTGRADTQYF
TGTGCCAGCAGTGGGACAGGTCGCGCAGATACGCAGTATTTT
>13|NA|TRBJ1-1|NA|TRBV27
CASSFRDGGRAFF
TGTGCCAGCAGTTTCCGGGACGGCGGGAGAGCTTTCTTT
>15|NA|TRBJ1-1|NA|TRBV6-2/TRBV6-3
CASSYSRLTNTEAFF
TGTGCCAGCAGTTACTCGCGTCTTACGAACACTGAAGCTTTCTTT
>12|NA|TRBJ2-1|NA|TRBV14
CASSRDSREQFF
TGTGCCAGCAGCCGAGATAGCCGAGAGCAGTTCTTC
>15|NA|TRBJ2-2|NA|TRBV19
CASSISRADTGELFF
TGTGCCAGTAGTATCTCCAGGGCTGACACCGGGGAGCTGTTTTTT
>15|once|TRBJ2-1|NA|TRBV24-1
CATGSAGTLYNEQFF
TGTGCCACTGGTTCCGCCGGGACACTCTACAATGAGCAGTTCTTC
>16|NA|TRBJ2-2|NA|TRBV28
CASSLEETMGTGELFF
TGTGCCAGCAGTTTAGAGGAAACCATGGGCACCGGGGAGCTGTTTTTT
>16|NA|TRBJ1-6|NA|TRBV30
CAWKMGTLSYNSPLHF
TGTGCCTGGAAAATGGGCACCCTCTCCTATAATTCACCCCTCCACTTT
>14|NA|TRBJ1-4|NA|TRBV28
CASSFESTNEKLFF
TGTGCCAGCAGTTTTGAGTCAACTAATGAAAAACTGTTTTTT
>14|NA|TRBJ1-6|TRBD1|TRBV27
CASSLFRGQAVIHF
TGTGCCAGCAGTTTATTTAGGGGACAGGCTGTAATCCACTTT
>13|NA|TRBJ1-5|NA|TRBV18
CASSPGREQPQHF
TGTGCCAGCTCACCAGGGAGGGAGCAGCCCCAGCATTTT
>15|NA|TRBJ2-3|TRBD1|TRBV14
CASSPGQGRTDTQYF
TGTGCCAGCAGCCCGGGACAGGGGCGGACAGATACGCAGTATTTT
>12|NA|TRBJ1-1|TRBD1|TRBV6-5
CATTGVNTEAFF
TGTGCCACGACAGGGGTGAACACTGAAGCTTTCTTT
>16|NA|TRBJ2-1|TRBD2|TRBV13
CASSLGIGLADNEQFF
TGTGCCAGCAGCTTAGGCATTGGACTAGCGGACAATGAGCAGTTCTTC
>15|NA|TRBJ1-5|NA|TRBV2
CARSYEARPGQPQHF
TGTGCCCGCAGTTACGAGGCACGACCCGGTCAGCCCCAGCATTTT